What follows describes a single TCR beta chain. Its specificity is not known. PCR primers comprised 60 Vbeta and 13 Jbeta primers. Profiling relied on immunoSEQ multiplex PCR, and the TCRdb table lists in-frame clones only, not all of them. Of approximately 130,000 clones in the sample, 72% were seen once. This specimen comes from a study of cytomegalovirus exposure and HLA in healthy donors. Study-level findings and limits: Per published reports, the classifier diagnosed cytomegalovirus status with high specificity and sensitivity. Among TCR beta chains, those listed as cytomegalovirus-associated numbered over 150. In the analysis, some V segments, TRBV6-2 and TRBV6-3 included, were excluded as indistinguishable.

Per the germline V gene, CDR1 is SGHAT and CDR2 is FQNNGV. With 5 bases removed from V and 6 bases from J, the gap between germline ends came to 18 bases. The CDR3 is made up of 15 amino acids. V usage is TRBV11-2 and J usage is TRBJ2-3; possibly TRBD1 for D (9 bases). This TCR derives from a middle-aged man in good health and CMV-seropositive. The sequencing sample was made of PBMCs. The CDR3 loop is CASSITGGGGDTQYF. The CDR3 coding sequence is TGTGCCAGCAGCATTACAGGGGGCGGGGGGGATACGCAGTATTTT.